The 9 T cell receptor beta chains listed next were all sequenced from one sample in a study of OX40 agonist ivuxolimab in advanced cancers. Profiled with immunoSEQ multiplex PCR; TCRdb holds only in-frame clones, not every one. The data contain around 58,000 clones, 90% to 95% of them singletons. The specimen was CD4+ or CD8+ T cells sorted from blood, collected in a trial of the OX40 agonist ivuxolimab. The origin of the receptors is an adult with an advanced solid tumor such as melanoma, head and neck, liver or kidney cancer.

The genes are TRBV7-8 and TRBJ2-7; D might be TRBD1 or TRBD2, each matching 5 bases. This CDR3 spans 16 amino acids. Germline CDR1 reads SGHVS; CDR2 reads FQNEAQ. The V end was cut by 3 bases, the J end by 5 bases, with 20 bases between. The CDR3 coding sequence is TGTGCCAGCAGCTTGAGTTGGGGACCCCTTCTCGACGAGCAGTACTTC. As protein: CASSLSWGPLLDEQYF. Full variable domain (rest looked up from reference TRBV7-8 and TRBJ2-7): GAGVSQSPRYKVAKRGQDVALRCDPISGHVSLFWYQQALGQGPEFLTYFQNEAQLDKSGLPSDRFFAERPEGSVSTLKIQRTQQEDSAVYLCASSLSWGPLLDEQYFGPGTRLTVT.

CDR3 sequence (DNA): TGTGCCAGCAGCTTATGGGTCCAGAACACTGAAGCTTTCTTT. Its translation: CASSLWVQNTEAFF. V and J are TRBV7-3 and TRBJ1-1; D is undetermined. Trimming shortened V by 2 bases and J by 1 base, and 8 bases separated the two germline ends. Looked up from germline, CDR1 is SGHTA and CDR2 is FQGTGA. CDR3 length: 14 residues. Using reference TRBV7-3 and TRBJ1-1 for the parts outside the CDR3, the full variable domain is GAGVSQTPSNKVTEKGKYVELRCDPISGHTALYWYRQSLGQGPEFLIYFQGTGAADDSGLPNDRFFAVRPEGSVSTLKIQRTERGDSAVYLCASSLWVQNTEAFFGQGTRLTVV.

The chain links TRBV4-1 to TRBJ1-5; possibly TRBD1 for D (5 bases). The CDR3 runs to 15 residues. Germline-derived CDR1 and CDR2 are MGHRA and YSYEKL. The ends were cut back, 0 bases at V and 8 bases at J, with 14 bases in the middle. This chain's CDR3 is CASSQDWDGWKPQHF. DNA of the CDR3: TGCGCCAGCAGCCAAGACTGGGACGGGTGGAAGCCCCAGCATTTT.

The V call is TRBV7-9, the J call TRBJ2-1; D gene unclear. Per the germline V gene, CDR1 is SEHNR and CDR2 is FQNEAQ (reference sequence). The CDR3 sequence is 16 residues long. Trimming shortened V by 5 bases and J by 2 bases, and 16 bases separated the two germline ends. Written as DNA, the CDR3 is TGTGCCAGCAGCGACCCCAACTATCGCGCCTACAATGAGCAGTTCTTC. Protein product: CASSDPNYRAYNEQFF.

The chain combines TRBV5-8 with TRBJ2-7, with D perhaps TRBD1 (8 bases). The germline V gene has CDR1 SGHTS and CDR2 YDEGEE. The CDR3 spans 17 residues. Trimming removed 9 bases at V and 3 bases at J, with 28 bases between. The chain's CDR3 is CATPTGEGILADYEQYF. CDR3 DNA: TGTGCCACTCCGACAGGGGAGGGGATACTTGCGGACTACGAGCAGTACTTC. The entire variable domain, with the rest obtained from reference TRBV5-8 and TRBJ2-7, is as follows: EAGVTQSPTHLIKTRGQQATLRCSPISGHTSVYWYQQALGLGLQFLLWYDEGEERNRGNFPPRFSGRQFPNYSSELNVNALELEDSALYLCATPTGEGILADYEQYFGPGTRLTVT.

The rearrangement joins TRBV9 to TRBJ2-1, with 11 bases matching TRBD2. The J segment lost 0 bases and the V segment lost 4 bases, leaving 9 bases of the junction unmatched. There are 18 residues in the CDR3. CDR1 and CDR2 (germline): SGDLS, YYNGEE. The CDR3 spells CASSQPLAGGSSYNEQFF. CDR3 nucleotides: TGTGCCAGCAGCCAACCCCTAGCGGGAGGATCCTCCTACAATGAGCAGTTCTTC.

V usage is TRBV7-5 and J usage is TRBJ1-2; TRBD1, the table's D call, lacks a check against the DNA. TRBV7-5 is annotated as a pseudogene. The CDR3 has 20 amino acids. The CDR3 DNA follows: TGTGCCAGAAGCTCCGTGGACAGTAGAGAACACAGAGATATTAACTATGGCTACACCTTC. Its translation: CARSSVDSREHRDINYGYTF.

The table lists this clone with a count of one. The chain is built from TRBV11-2 and TRBJ2-1, with D perhaps matching TRBD1 or TRBD2 (6 bases each). The CDR3 consists of 17 residues. Germline CDR1 is SGHAT and CDR2 is FQNNGV. Trimming removed 1 base at V and 3 bases at J, with 16 bases between. CDR3 in amino acids: CASSLGGGLTYYNEQFF. The CDR3 region has the DNA TGTGCCAGCAGCTTAGGAGGGGGACTGACCTACTACAATGAGCAGTTCTTC.

The rearrangement links TRBV6-1 to TRBJ1-3, with D unclear. V was trimmed by 2 bases and J by 0 bases, leaving 8 bases between them. The CDR3 contains 15 residues. CDR1 is MNHNS and CDR2 is SASEGT in the germline V gene. The DNA of the CDR3 is TGTGCCAGCAGTGAAACGGTGATCTCTGGAAACACCATATATTTT. This translates into CASSETVISGNTIYF.